A selection of T cell receptor beta chains follows, all from one sample in a study of T-cell reconstitution after alpha-beta-depleted transplantation in children. TCRdb re-called the PCR reads through MiXCR, storing one row per CDR3 protein. The sample contains almost 500,000 distinct CDR3 sequences, around 13% of which appear only once. Sequencing was performed on PBMCs from the stem cell graft donor, taken from the stem cell graft. The receptors stem from a human donor who donated a stem cell graft to a child with combined immunodeficiency. Both conserved end residues are part of each CDR3. A D gene is named only where the DNA matches it firmly. For some rows the clone size is stated as once, few or many, or as a class when expanded; others skip it.

clone_size: many; d_call: .; v_call: TRBV10-3; j_call: TRBJ2-1; cdr3_nt: TGTGCCATCAGTGAGCTGGGGGCGGTAAATGAGCAGTTCTTC; cdr3_aa: CAISELGAVNEQFF
clone_size: .; d_call: .; v_call: TRBV20-1; j_call: TRBJ2-7; cdr3_nt: TGCAGTGCTAGAAGTCCCTTGACAGTCAGTCTCTCCGAGCAGTACTTC; cdr3_aa: CSARSPLTVSLSEQYF
clone_size: .; d_call: .; v_call: TRBV7-3; j_call: TRBJ2-1; cdr3_nt: TGTGCCAGCAGCTTAACTAGTTACGATGAGCAGTTCTTC; cdr3_aa: CASSLTSYDEQFF
clone_size: .; d_call: .; v_call: TRBV4-2; j_call: TRBJ1-2; cdr3_nt: TGTGCCAGCAGCCAAGATATACGCAGTTGGGAGCGCTATGGCTACACCTTC; cdr3_aa: CASSQDIRSWERYGYTF
clone_size: .; d_call: TRBD2; v_call: TRBV28; j_call: TRBJ2-1; cdr3_nt: TGTGCCAGCAGTCCTTACACATACAGGACTAGCGGGGGGTACAATGAGCAGTTCTTC; cdr3_aa: CASSPYTYRTSGGYNEQFF
clone_size: .; d_call: .; v_call: TRBV28; j_call: TRBJ2-1; cdr3_nt: TGTGCCAGCGGCATTACCGGTGAGTGGGAGCAGTTCTTC; cdr3_aa: CASGITGEWEQFF
clone_size: .; d_call: TRBD1; v_call: TRBV7-6; j_call: TRBJ1-4; cdr3_nt: TGTGCCAGCAGCGCCCGGGACAGAAGGGGGGAACTGTTTTTT; cdr3_aa: CASSARDRRGELFF
clone_size: many; d_call: TRBD1; v_call: TRBV5-1; j_call: TRBJ2-2; cdr3_nt: TGTGCTAGCAGCTTGGGACAGGGTAGCACCGGGGAGCTGTTTTTT; cdr3_aa: CASSLGQGSTGELFF
clone_size: few; d_call: .; v_call: TRBV18; j_call: TRBJ2-1; cdr3_nt: TGTGCCAGCTCACCACCCGGCTCGAATGAGCAGTTCTTC; cdr3_aa: CASSPPGSNEQFF
clone_size: few; d_call: .; v_call: TRBV15; j_call: TRBJ1-1; cdr3_nt: TGTGCCACCAGCAGAGATTCACAGGGCAGGACTGAAGCTTTCTTT; cdr3_aa: CATSRDSQGRTEAFF
clone_size: few; d_call: .; v_call: TRBV12-3/TRBV12-4; j_call: TRBJ2-3; cdr3_nt: TGTGCCAGTAGGGGGCCTAGCGCCGATACGCAGTATTTT; cdr3_aa: CASRGPSADTQYF
clone_size: .; d_call: .; v_call: TRBV18; j_call: TRBJ2-5; cdr3_nt: TGTGCCAGCTCCCCCTTACAGGCGGAAGAGACCCAGTACTTC; cdr3_aa: CASSPLQAEETQYF
clone_size: .; d_call: TRBD2; v_call: TRBV24-1; j_call: TRBJ2-1; cdr3_nt: TGTGCCTCGCAGGGACTAGCGACCCGTGAGCAGTTCTTC; cdr3_aa: CASQGLATREQFF
clone_size: .; d_call: .; v_call: TRBV29-1; j_call: TRBJ2-5; cdr3_nt: TGCAGCGTCGAGGGGACAAGGGAGACCCAGTACTTC; cdr3_aa: CSVEGTRETQYF
clone_size: few; d_call: .; v_call: TRBV18; j_call: TRBJ1-1; cdr3_nt: TGTGCCAGCTCACCACAGGCAGACACTGAAGCTTTCTTT; cdr3_aa: CASSPQADTEAFF
clone_size: .; d_call: .; v_call: TRBV11-2; j_call: TRBJ2-2; cdr3_nt: TGTGCCAGCAGCTCCCGGGGGTTTAGGGGATTTAACACCGGGGAGCTGTTTTTT; cdr3_aa: CASSSRGFRGFNTGELFF
clone_size: .; d_call: .; v_call: TRBV4-3; j_call: TRBJ2-7; cdr3_nt: TGCGCCAGCAGCCAAGATGCAGGCAGCGTTGGTATCTACGAGCAGTACTTC; cdr3_aa: CASSQDAGSVGIYEQYF
clone_size: .; d_call: .; v_call: TRBV2; j_call: TRBJ2-5; cdr3_nt: TGTGCCAGCAGCCCGGGGGCGGGGGTGCAAGAGACCCAGTACTTC; cdr3_aa: CASSPGAGVQETQYF
clone_size: few; d_call: .; v_call: TRBV29-1; j_call: TRBJ1-1; cdr3_nt: TGCAGCGTTGAGGAAGGGTACACTGAAGCTTTCTTT; cdr3_aa: CSVEEGYTEAFF
clone_size: .; d_call: .; v_call: TRBV6-2/TRBV6-3; j_call: TRBJ1-3; cdr3_nt: TGTGCCAGCTCCCTGGAGGGACTTGGAAACACCATATATTTT; cdr3_aa: CASSLEGLGNTIYF
clone_size: few; d_call: .; v_call: TRBV6-2/TRBV6-3; j_call: TRBJ2-2; cdr3_nt: TGTGCCAGCTACCGGCCTAGCGAACCGCGGGGCACCGGGGAGCTGTTTTTT; cdr3_aa: CASYRPSEPRGTGELFF
clone_size: .; d_call: .; v_call: TRBV12-3/TRBV12-4; j_call: TRBJ1-1; cdr3_nt: TGTGCCAGCAGTAAAGACCGTTCCTACGAAGCTTTCTTT; cdr3_aa: CASSKDRSYEAFF
clone_size: few; d_call: .; v_call: TRBV28; j_call: TRBJ1-2; cdr3_nt: TGTGCCAGCAGGCCGGGACACCATGGGTCCTATGGCTACACCTTC; cdr3_aa: CASRPGHHGSYGYTF
clone_size: .; d_call: .; v_call: TRBV5-1; j_call: TRBJ1-1; cdr3_nt: TGCGCCAGCAGCTTGGGAGGGGCCCGGCTTATTGAAGCTTTCTTT; cdr3_aa: CASSLGGARLIEAFF
clone_size: many; d_call: .; v_call: TRBV9; j_call: TRBJ2-3; cdr3_nt: TGTGCCAGCAGCGTCGCAAGGGGGGGCACAGATACGCAGTATTTT; cdr3_aa: CASSVARGGTDTQYF
clone_size: few; d_call: .; v_call: TRBV6-5; j_call: TRBJ1-5; cdr3_nt: TGTGCCAGCAGTTACCCCTATGAGGCAGAACATAGCAATCAGCCCCAGCATTTT; cdr3_aa: CASSYPYEAEHSNQPQHF
clone_size: many; d_call: TRBD2; v_call: TRBV28; j_call: TRBJ2-5; cdr3_nt: TGTGCCAGCGGGGCTGTAGCGGGCTACCAAGAGACCCAGTACTTC; cdr3_aa: CASGAVAGYQETQYF
clone_size: few; d_call: .; v_call: TRBV5-1; j_call: TRBJ2-1; cdr3_nt: TGCGCCAGCAGCTTGGAGGGGGAGGGCCGCAATGAGCAGTTCTTC; cdr3_aa: CASSLEGEGRNEQFF
clone_size: many; d_call: .; v_call: TRBV12-3/TRBV12-4; j_call: TRBJ1-5; cdr3_nt: TGTGCCAGCAACTTATTGGAGAGGAACAATCAGCCCCAGCATTTT; cdr3_aa: CASNLLERNNQPQHF
clone_size: many; d_call: .; v_call: TRBV5-4; j_call: TRBJ1-1; cdr3_nt: TGTGCCAGCAGCTTGGGCAGTGCAGGAGCTTTCTTT; cdr3_aa: CASSLGSAGAFF
clone_size: many; d_call: .; v_call: TRBV7-9; j_call: TRBJ1-5; cdr3_nt: TGTGCCAGCAGCTTAGACGGCAGACGCAATCAGCCCCAGCATTTT; cdr3_aa: CASSLDGRRNQPQHF
clone_size: .; d_call: .; v_call: TRBV24-1; j_call: TRBJ1-5; cdr3_nt: TGTGCCACCGGGGAGAATCAGCCCCAGCATTTT; cdr3_aa: CATGENQPQHF
clone_size: many; d_call: .; v_call: TRBV20-1; j_call: TRBJ1-4; cdr3_nt: TGCAGTGCTCATAGACAGGCTGCGGCTAATGAAAAACTGTTTTTT; cdr3_aa: CSAHRQAAANEKLFF
clone_size: .; d_call: .; v_call: TRBV10-3; j_call: TRBJ2-5; cdr3_nt: TGTGCCATCAGTGACGGACTGGGGGAGACCCAGTACTTC; cdr3_aa: CAISDGLGETQYF
clone_size: .; d_call: .; v_call: TRBV5-6; j_call: TRBJ2-3; cdr3_nt: TGTGCCAGCAGCTTGAGTCTGAGAGGAGCATATACGCAGTATTTT; cdr3_aa: CASSLSLRGAYTQYF
clone_size: few; d_call: .; v_call: TRBV18; j_call: TRBJ2-7; cdr3_nt: TGTGCCAGCTCACCGCTACAGGGTGCCGAGCAGTACTTC; cdr3_aa: CASSPLQGAEQYF
clone_size: .; d_call: .; v_call: TRBV4-1; j_call: TRBJ2-7; cdr3_nt: TGCGCCAGCAGCCCCGGGGGTAGCGGAGTCTCCTACGAGCAGTACTTC; cdr3_aa: CASSPGGSGVSYEQYF
clone_size: many; d_call: TRBD1; v_call: TRBV12-3/TRBV12-4; j_call: TRBJ1-1; cdr3_nt: TGTGCCAGCAGCAGCACAGGGGACACTGAAGCTTTCTTT; cdr3_aa: CASSSTGDTEAFF
clone_size: few; d_call: .; v_call: TRBV7-8; j_call: TRBJ1-2; cdr3_nt: TGTGCCAGCAGCACCACGGGACAAACTGGCTACACCTTC; cdr3_aa: CASSTTGQTGYTF
clone_size: few; d_call: .; v_call: TRBV4-1; j_call: TRBJ1-4; cdr3_nt: TGCGCCAGCAGTCAACTTAGGGAGGGTCGAAAACTGTTTTTT; cdr3_aa: CASSQLREGRKLFF
clone_size: .; d_call: TRBD2; v_call: TRBV7-6; j_call: TRBJ2-3; cdr3_nt: TGTGCCAGCAGCCAAAGCGGGGGCAGCACAGATACGCAGTATTTT; cdr3_aa: CASSQSGGSTDTQYF
clone_size: many; d_call: TRBD2; v_call: TRBV20-1; j_call: TRBJ2-1; cdr3_nt: TGCAGTGTGTCGGCCGGGACTAGCGTTAATGAGCAGTTCTTC; cdr3_aa: CSVSAGTSVNEQFF
clone_size: .; d_call: .; v_call: TRBV12-3/TRBV12-4; j_call: TRBJ1-5; cdr3_nt: TGTGCCAGCAGTTTAGAGTCGACAGAAACCAATCAGCCCCAGCATTTT; cdr3_aa: CASSLESTETNQPQHF
clone_size: .; d_call: .; v_call: TRBV7-6; j_call: TRBJ2-7; cdr3_nt: TGTGCCAGCAGCTTAGACGGGACACCATACGAGCAGTACTTC; cdr3_aa: CASSLDGTPYEQYF
clone_size: many; d_call: .; v_call: TRBV10-3; j_call: TRBJ2-5; cdr3_nt: TGTGCCATCAGGGGTGGGGGGACACCAAACCAAGAGACCCAGTACTTC; cdr3_aa: CAIRGGGTPNQETQYF
clone_size: many; d_call: TRBD2; v_call: TRBV12-3/TRBV12-4; j_call: TRBJ2-7; cdr3_nt: TGTGCCAGCAGTCCGACCGGGACTATGTCCTACGAGCAGTACTTC; cdr3_aa: CASSPTGTMSYEQYF
clone_size: .; d_call: TRBD1; v_call: TRBV12-3/TRBV12-4; j_call: TRBJ1-2; cdr3_nt: TGTGCCAGCAGTACCCCGACAGGGCTGAACTATGGCTACACCTTC; cdr3_aa: CASSTPTGLNYGYTF
clone_size: few; d_call: TRBD1; v_call: TRBV6-2/TRBV6-3; j_call: TRBJ2-5; cdr3_nt: TGTGCCAGCAGTAACTGGACAGGGGAGAAGACCCAGTACTTC; cdr3_aa: CASSNWTGEKTQYF